Each of the 8 T cell receptor beta chains below was sequenced from the same sample in a study of shared clonotypes between healthy human individuals. Terminally differentiated effector memory CD45RA+ cells were excluded from the naive CD8 cells, which were CD45RO-negative and positively selected for CCR7. Sequencing was performed with immunoSEQ multiplex PCR; in TCRdb, only in-frame clones are kept and a portion is missing. Of 650,000 to 800,000 clones in the sample, about 92% were seen once. Sequenced input: naive CD8+ T cells sorted from blood. All receptors come from a young man in good health.

The chain joins TRBV23-1 to TRBJ2-2; tentatively, D is TRBD2 (7 bases). TRBV23-1 is an ORF, with its function uncertain. Trimming shortened V by 0 bases and J by 7 bases, and 24 bases separated the two germline ends. The CDR3 is made up of 19 amino acids. The CDR3 bases are TGCGCCAGCAGTCAATCCCTGCGGGGGCTCCCTCGAGACATCGGGGAGCTGTTTTTT. Its translation: CASSQSLRGLPRDIGELFF.

This chain links TRBV10-3 with TRBJ2-7; perhaps TRBD1 as D (5 bases). The CDR3 is 13 residues long. V lost 2 bases and J lost 3, with 8 bases in between. Germline lookup yields CDR1 ENHRY and CDR2 SYGVKD. Here the CDR3 reads CAISEDRDYEQYF. CDR3 DNA: TGTGCCATCAGTGAGGACAGAGACTACGAGCAGTACTTC.

This clone has just one count. This chain joins TRBV5-1 and TRBJ2-7, with D perhaps matching TRBD1 (6 bases). The CDR3 runs 13 residues. The ends were cut back, 0 bases at V and 6 bases at J, with 10 bases in the middle. Germline CDR1 is SGHRS and CDR2 is YFSETQ. CDR3 bases: TGCGCCAGCAGCTTGGGACAGGTGACCGAGCAGTACTTC. It codes for CASSLGQVTEQYF.

The genes are TRBV4-1 and TRBJ2-1; either TRBD1 or TRBD2 may supply D (5 bases each). The ends were cut back, 0 bases at V and 5 bases at J, with 20 bases in the middle. The CDR3 runs to 18 residues. Germline loops: CDR1 MGHRA, CDR2 YSYEKL. CDR3 loop: CASSQDPSRDPTNNEQFF. The DNA of the CDR3 is TGCGCCAGCAGCCAAGATCCGAGCCGGGACCCCACAAACAATGAGCAGTTCTTC.

The chain combines TRBV19 with TRBJ2-1, with TRBD2 matching over 11 bases. V lost 6 bases and J lost 2; bases outside the gene matches: 6. The length of the CDR3 is 16 residues. Germline CDR1 is LNHDA and CDR2 is SQIVND (reference sequence). CDR3 DNA sequence: TGTGCCAGTAGAAAAGAGACTAGCGGGACCTACAATGAGCAGTTCTTC. This encodes CASRKETSGTYNEQFF.

In its sample, this clone was seen once. This chain joins TRBV25-1 and TRBJ2-3; 9 bases are shared with TRBD1. V lost 0 bases, J lost 3 bases, and 1 base stayed unmatched. CDR1 MGHDK and CDR2 SYGVNS come from the germline V gene. The CDR3 extends over 15 amino acids. The CDR3 DNA is TGTGCCAGCAGTGAATACGGACAGGGGACAGATACGCAGTATTTT. This encodes CASSEYGQGTDTQYF.

The chain carries TRBV27 and TRBJ2-7, with D possibly being TRBD1 (5 bases). This CDR3 has 16 amino acids. Germline CDR1 reads MNHEY; CDR2 reads SMNVEV (reference sequence). With 3 bases removed from V and 2 bases from J, the gap between germline ends came to 17 bases. CDR3 bases: TGTGCCAGCAGTTTGGGAACAGGTGGACCGACCTACGAGCAGTACTTC. Translated: CASSLGTGGPTYEQYF.

V and J are TRBV6-6 and TRBJ1-5; no clear D gene. Germline CDR1 is MNHNY and CDR2 is SVGAGI (reference sequence). The CDR3 loop spans 15 amino acids. Trimming took 1 base from V and 3 from J, leaving 10 bases between them. CDR3 nucleotide sequence: TGTGCCAGCAGTTACTTATCTACAGACAATCAGCCCCAGCATTTT. Its protein product is CASSYLSTDNQPQHF.